This T cell receptor (beta chain) was retrieved from a study of blood T cell repertoires in COVID-19. V lost 3 bases and J 1 base, leaving 6 bases between the germline ends. This CDR3 has 13 amino acids. Germline-derived CDR1 and CDR2 are MNHNY and SVGAGI (reference sequence). Per the authors' pipeline: Scientists estimated how many nucleated cells there were by amplifying reference gene primers. Libraries were prepared by immunoSEQ multiplex PCR; TCRdb keeps only in-frame clonotypes and omits some of them. V, J and clone size are taken as reported in that table, and D and trimming were inferred from the DNA itself. The sample yields 200,000 to 250,000 clones, approximately 81% seen once.

The sequencing sample was made of peripheral blood. The V call is TRBV6-6, the J call TRBJ1-1; no reliable D call. The sequence was collected from a man younger than 40 with active or convalescent COVID-19. The CDR3 coding sequence is TGTGCCAGCAGTTATCTATCGAACACTGAAGCTTTCTTT. Protein sequence: CASSYLSNTEAFF.